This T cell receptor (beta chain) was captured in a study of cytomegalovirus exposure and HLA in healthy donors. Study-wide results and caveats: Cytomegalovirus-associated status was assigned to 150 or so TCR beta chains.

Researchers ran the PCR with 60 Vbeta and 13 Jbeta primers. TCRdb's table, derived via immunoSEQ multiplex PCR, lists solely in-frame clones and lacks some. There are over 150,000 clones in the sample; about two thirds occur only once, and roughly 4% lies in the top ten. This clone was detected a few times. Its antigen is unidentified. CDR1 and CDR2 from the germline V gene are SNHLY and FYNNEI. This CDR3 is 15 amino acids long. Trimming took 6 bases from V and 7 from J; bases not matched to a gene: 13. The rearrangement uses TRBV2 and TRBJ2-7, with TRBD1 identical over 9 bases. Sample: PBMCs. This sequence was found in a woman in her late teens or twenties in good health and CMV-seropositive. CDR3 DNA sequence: TGTGCCAGCAGAGTTAGAACAGGGGGCGGAGGAGAGCAGTACTTC. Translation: CASRVRTGGGGEQYF.